This T cell receptor (beta chain) was identified in a study of shared clonotypes between healthy human individuals. Under the authors' procedure: ImmunoSEQ sequences covered only the junction and lacked quality scores; filtering therefore differed. Produced via immunoSEQ multiplex PCR; TCRdb's table is partial and in-frame only. That table gives V, J and clone size, and the DNA gave D and trimming. The data hold approximately 1,000,000 clones, with approximately 80% observed a single time. CDR3 length equals 15 residues. Germline lookup yields CDR1 KGHSH and CDR2 LQKENI. V lost 7 bases to trimming and J lost 0 bases, with 10 bases between them.

This clonotype was sampled from a man between 18 and 35 years old in good health. Some clones in this sample may be carry-over from other donors' samples. The chain couples TRBV18 to TRBJ2-6; D is unresolved. Sample: memory CD4+ T cells from PBMCs. The subset denotes: CD45RA-negative fraction. The chain's CDR3 is CASYETRSGANVLTF. CDR3 sequence (DNA): TGTGCCAGCTATGAAACACGCTCTGGGGCCAACGTCCTGACTTTC.